This entry describes one T cell receptor beta chain. No cognate antigen has been identified for it. One base away there is no much larger clone; base qualities are not given. Libraries were built with the immunoSEQ multiplex PCR assay. Regarding the original processing steps: A statistical classification framework was built for diagnosing cytomegalovirus status from the catalog of TCR beta chain sequences. TCRdb mirrors the immuneACCESS table, restricted to in-frame sequences. Some clones are absent from its copies; in checked studies, under half trace to an unresolved V gene, and the reason for the others is unknown. V, J and clone size are those of that table, while D and trimming were read from the DNA. Here the sample has some 120,000 clones; approximately 90% occur a single time. The ten largest clonotypes hold 1.5% to 2% of the sample. The germline V gene gives CDR1 as ENHRY and CDR2 as SYGVKD. The CDR3, cysteine through phenylalanine, is 15 amino acids long. The entry retains the CDR3 DNA only, 45 bases that are in frame from base 1. V is cut back by 10 bases and J by 0 bases, with 7 bases in the junction unmatched.

This specimen comes from a study of cytomegalovirus exposure and HLA in healthy donors (dated by TCRdb to 2015 to 2018). About the full investigation: According to a later analysis, one platform produced both the roughly 110 validation repertoires and the 730 or so repertoires of the first cohort. The study aimed to test whether cataloging public T cell receptors could reveal signatures of past pathogen exposure. Besides the first cohort of roughly 700 subjects, a separate validation cohort made up of 120 or so different subjects was used. To predict cytomegalovirus infection status, the study combined high-throughput TCR immunosequencing, statistical association of individual TCRs with disease status, and machine learning. What the authors observed across the whole study: In vitro tests confirmed that three of the cytomegalovirus-associated TCR beta chains recognize cytomegalovirus antigens. The classifier was reported to diagnose cytomegalovirus status with high specificity and sensitivity in both the original cohort and the validation cohort. Most TCR sequences were observed very rarely across donors, whereas some public TCRs were present in many individuals. The study listed 150 to 200 TCR beta chains as associated with cytomegalovirus. A later analysis had no HLA typing for the validation cohort, so co-occurrence there was scored across all 130 or so repertoires. The authors suggested that the approach could potentially be extended to other disease states and immunological phenotypes. Of the cluster scores, roughly 95% were above 0 in a later analysis, which found that TCRs clustered in the first cohort also tended to co-occur in the roughly 130 validation repertoires.

The donors belonged to the validation cohort of around 130 subjects, which was separate from the roughly 680-subject first cohort. This TCR derives from a woman aged 18-29 years in good health and CMV-seronegative. Sequenced: PBMCs. The chain is assembled from TRBV10-3 and TRBJ2-1; TRBD2 fits 9 bases in the junction. The nucleotide sequence reads as follows: TGTGCCACCGGTAGCGGGAGCCCCTCCTACAATGAGCAGTTCTTC. It is translated as CATGSGSPSYNEQFF.